The TCR beta chain under discussion was sequenced for a study of tumor and adjacent non-tumor tissue in lung cancer. Study context: Aged about 31 to 80 years, patients included approximately 11 men and a few women with stage I to III disease. About 4.2 million productive TCRbeta reads were obtained per sample on average. Study-wide findings and caveats: Normal lung showed higher cumulative top 100 clone frequency than tumor.

The V and J ends lost 5 bases and 0 bases respectively, with 7 bases between them. The CDR3 totals 14 residues. Germline V gene sequence: CDR1 MNHEY, CDR2 SVGEGT. This clonotype was observed at least ten times. Antigen specificity is unknown. Three rounds of nested PCR, following a modified ARM-PCR protocol, produced the TCRbeta library. TCRdb redid the calling of the multiplex PCR reads with MiXCR, one entry per CDR3 protein. The top ten clones hold approximately 26% of a sample with roughly 220,000 distinct CDR3 sequences, about 76% of them seen once. The template was RNA from unsorted bulk tissue. Sequencing input: lung tumor tissue. This chain connects TRBV6-2 or TRBV6-3 to TRBJ2-2; perhaps TRBD2 as D (5 bases). The receptor comes from a man in his sixties with non-small cell lung cancer. CDR3: CASSPGTNTGELFF. The CDR3 nucleotides read TGTGCCAGCAGTCCCGGGACGAACACCGGGGAGCTGTTTTTT.